Below, one T cell receptor beta chain is given with its context. The read stops 3 residues short of the end of the CDR3; the missing end is completed from the germline J gene. This entry is derived from a study of Tregs in tolerant kidney transplant recipients. V was clipped by 5 bases and J by 7 bases; unmatched bases: 9. The CDR3 spans 15 residues. The V gene's germline CDR1 is SGHTA and CDR2 FQGTGA. The repertoire was sequenced with immunoSEQ multiplex PCR; TCRdb's copy has only in-frame clones and lacks some. The repertoire table contains 30,000 or so clones. The chain combines TRBV7-3 with TRBJ2-1, with 9 bases identical to TRBD2. This sequence originates from a human donor who received a combined kidney and bone marrow transplant. Material: CD8+ T cells from blood, obtained before the transplant. The CDR3 reads CASSLNLAGRNEQFF. Partial CDR3 DNA: TGTGCCAGCAGCCTAAATCTAGCGGGAAGGAATGAG.